The rows below give T cell receptor beta chains drawn from one sample of a study of T cell repertoires in cytomegalovirus infection. TCRdb re-called the reads through MiXCR, storing one row per CDR3 protein. Of around 450,000 distinct CDR3 sequences in the sample, under 40% were seen once. The sample was PBMCs. These receptors were obtained from a human donor in good health (CMV status not recorded). Some clones in this sample may be carry-over from other donors' samples. Both conserved end residues are part of each CDR3. D genes are given only for firm matches. Only part of the rows carry a size: once, few, many, or a class if the clone is expanded.

j_gene: TRBJ1-2
d_gene: NA
v_gene: TRBV2
len: 13
abundance: few
CDR3aa: CASSYKLSYGYTF
CDR3nt: TGTGCCAGCAGTTATAAGCTCTCCTATGGCTACACCTTC

j_gene: TRBJ2-5
d_gene: NA
v_gene: TRBV7-2
len: 16
abundance: many
CDR3aa: CASSSGLLARQETQYF
CDR3nt: TGTGCCAGCAGCTCGGGGCTGCTAGCGAGACAAGAGACCCAGTACTTC

j_gene: TRBJ2-1
d_gene: NA
v_gene: TRBV29-1
len: 13
abundance: few
CDR3aa: CSDRIFGLNEQFF
CDR3nt: TGCAGCGACAGAATCTTTGGACTCAATGAGCAGTTCTTC

j_gene: TRBJ2-7
d_gene: TRBD1
v_gene: TRBV5-1
len: 15
abundance: NA
CDR3aa: CASSLSPQGAQEPYF
CDR3nt: TGCGCCAGCAGCTTGTCTCCCCAGGGGGCGCAGGAGCCGTACTTC

j_gene: TRBJ1-2
d_gene: NA
v_gene: TRBV28
len: 16
abundance: few
CDR3aa: CASRPPGGRANYGYTF
CDR3nt: TGTGCCAGCAGGCCACCGGGGGGGCGGGCTAACTATGGCTACACCTTC

j_gene: TRBJ2-5
d_gene: NA
v_gene: TRBV2
len: 13
abundance: few
CDR3aa: CASSGDGEETQYF
CDR3nt: TGTGCCAGCAGTGGCGACGGAGAAGAGACCCAGTACTTC

j_gene: TRBJ2-1
d_gene: NA
v_gene: TRBV5-1
len: 14
abundance: NA
CDR3aa: CASSAQGRGNEQFF
CDR3nt: TGCGCCAGCAGCGCTCAGGGAAGGGGCAATGAGCAGTTCTTC

j_gene: TRBJ2-1
d_gene: NA
v_gene: TRBV27
len: 15
abundance: NA
CDR3aa: CASRGSWGPYNEQFF
CDR3nt: TGTGCCAGCAGAGGGAGCTGGGGCCCCTACAATGAGCAGTTCTTC

j_gene: TRBJ2-2
d_gene: NA
v_gene: TRBV24-1
len: 12
abundance: few
CDR3aa: CATSPATGELFF
CDR3nt: TGTGCCACCAGTCCCGCCACCGGGGAGCTGTTTTTT

j_gene: TRBJ1-5
d_gene: TRBD1
v_gene: TRBV7-8
len: 16
abundance: many
CDR3aa: CASSPNRGISNQPQHF
CDR3nt: TGTGCCAGCAGCCCTAACAGGGGAATAAGCAATCAGCCCCAGCATTTT

j_gene: TRBJ1-1
d_gene: NA
v_gene: TRBV7-9
len: 13
abundance: many
CDR3aa: CASSRQGGTEAFF
CDR3nt: TGTGCCAGCAGTAGGCAGGGAGGCACTGAAGCTTTCTTT

j_gene: TRBJ1-2
d_gene: TRBD1
v_gene: TRBV5-3
len: 15
abundance: few
CDR3aa: CASSPWTGSNYGYTF
CDR3nt: TGTGCCAGCAGCCCGTGGACAGGGAGTAACTATGGCTACACCTTC

j_gene: TRBJ1-4
d_gene: NA
v_gene: TRBV7-9
len: 15
abundance: NA
CDR3aa: CASSLDGTYGEKLFF
CDR3nt: TGTGCCAGCAGCTTAGATGGGACTTATGGGGAAAAACTGTTTTTT

j_gene: TRBJ1-5
d_gene: NA
v_gene: TRBV6-6
len: 13
abundance: NA
CDR3aa: CASKRGGNQPQHF
CDR3nt: TGTGCCAGCAAACGGGGCGGCAATCAGCCCCAGCATTTT

j_gene: TRBJ1-2
d_gene: NA
v_gene: TRBV4-3
len: 14
abundance: NA
CDR3aa: CASSQDRATYGYTF
CDR3nt: TGCGCCAGCAGCCAAGATCGGGCGACGTATGGCTACACCTTC

j_gene: TRBJ1-1
d_gene: NA
v_gene: TRBV28
len: 11
abundance: once
CDR3aa: CASKVNTEAFF
CDR3nt: TGTGCCAGCAAGGTGAACACTGAAGCTTTCTTT

j_gene: TRBJ2-1
d_gene: TRBD1
v_gene: TRBV6-1
len: 14
abundance: NA
CDR3aa: CASSGQGANNEQFF
CDR3nt: TGTGCCAGCAGTGGACAGGGGGCGAATAATGAGCAGTTCTTC

j_gene: TRBJ2-3
d_gene: TRBD2
v_gene: TRBV7-6
len: 14
abundance: many
CDR3aa: CASSLSGGTDTQYF
CDR3nt: TGTGCCAGCAGCCTTAGCGGGGGCACAGATACGCAGTATTTT

j_gene: TRBJ2-1
d_gene: TRBD2
v_gene: TRBV30
len: 15
abundance: NA
CDR3aa: CAWKLLAGSYNEQFF
CDR3nt: TGTGCCTGGAAACTACTAGCGGGCTCCTACAATGAGCAGTTCTTC

j_gene: TRBJ1-4
d_gene: NA
v_gene: TRBV7-6
len: 14
abundance: NA
CDR3aa: CASSLLEQDEKLFF
CDR3nt: TGTGCCAGCAGCTTACTGGAGCAGGATGAAAAACTGTTTTTT

j_gene: TRBJ2-7
d_gene: NA
v_gene: TRBV7-9
len: 12
abundance: many
CDR3aa: CASSLGGLEQYF
CDR3nt: TGTGCCAGCAGCTTAGGTGGGCTCGAGCAGTACTTC

j_gene: TRBJ2-7
d_gene: NA
v_gene: TRBV12-3/TRBV12-4
len: 15
abundance: few
CDR3aa: CASSPVGSGSYEQYF
CDR3nt: TGTGCCAGCAGCCCGGTCGGTAGTGGATCCTACGAGCAGTACTTC

j_gene: TRBJ1-6
d_gene: TRBD1
v_gene: TRBV4-2
len: 14
abundance: NA
CDR3aa: CASSQVQGRSPLHF
CDR3nt: TGTGCCAGCAGCCAAGTACAGGGGAGGTCACCCCTCCACTTT

j_gene: TRBJ2-5
d_gene: TRBD2
v_gene: TRBV28
len: 18
abundance: NA
CDR3aa: CASSLSSLAGVPGETQYF
CDR3nt: TGTGCCAGCAGTTTATCTTCACTAGCGGGGGTCCCTGGGGAGACCCAGTACTTC

j_gene: TRBJ1-2
d_gene: NA
v_gene: TRBV27
len: 12
abundance: NA
CDR3aa: CASSPAIGGYTF
CDR3nt: TGTGCCAGCAGTCCCGCAATTGGTGGCTACACCTTC

j_gene: TRBJ2-3
d_gene: NA
v_gene: TRBV14
len: 13
abundance: NA
CDR3aa: CASSQDKPDTQYF
CDR3nt: TGTGCCAGCAGCCAAGATAAGCCAGATACGCAGTATTTT

j_gene: TRBJ2-1
d_gene: NA
v_gene: TRBV7-2
len: 13
abundance: NA
CDR3aa: CARSAATYNEQFF
CDR3nt: TGTGCCAGGAGCGCGGCTACTTACAATGAGCAGTTCTTC

j_gene: TRBJ1-1
d_gene: NA
v_gene: TRBV7-9
len: 16
abundance: many
CDR3aa: CASSSQPGHMNTEAFF
CDR3nt: TGTGCCAGCAGCTCCCAACCGGGACATATGAACACTGAAGCTTTCTTT

j_gene: TRBJ2-1
d_gene: NA
v_gene: TRBV12-3/TRBV12-4
len: 15
abundance: NA
CDR3aa: CAFSGYRDDHNEQFF
CDR3nt: TGTGCCTTCAGTGGATACCGGGACGACCACAATGAGCAGTTCTTC

j_gene: TRBJ1-4
d_gene: TRBD1
v_gene: TRBV6-8
len: 16
abundance: few
CDR3aa: CASSYSRWDRNEKLFF
CDR3nt: TGTGCCAGCAGTTACTCGAGGTGGGACAGGAATGAAAAACTGTTTTTT

j_gene: TRBJ2-7
d_gene: NA
v_gene: TRBV12-3/TRBV12-4
len: 15
abundance: NA
CDR3aa: CASRTGGQSRLEQYF
CDR3nt: TGTGCCAGCAGAACCGGTGGACAGTCGCGTCTCGAGCAGTACTTC

j_gene: TRBJ2-7
d_gene: NA
v_gene: TRBV6-6
len: 15
abundance: few
CDR3aa: CASSDAGTPSYEQYF
CDR3nt: TGTGCCAGCAGTGACGCCGGGACACCTTCCTACGAGCAGTACTTC

j_gene: TRBJ2-5
d_gene: NA
v_gene: TRBV20-1
len: 11
abundance: few
CDR3aa: CSASYTETQYF
CDR3nt: TGCAGTGCTAGTTATACGGAGACCCAGTACTTC

j_gene: TRBJ2-5
d_gene: TRBD1
v_gene: TRBV7-9
len: 15
abundance: many
CDR3aa: CASSHPGTGDETQYF
CDR3nt: TGTGCCAGCAGCCACCCGGGGACAGGGGACGAGACCCAGTACTTC

j_gene: TRBJ1-5
d_gene: TRBD1
v_gene: TRBV19
len: 17
abundance: NA
CDR3aa: CARYRGDRAVSNQPQHF
CDR3nt: TGTGCCAGATATAGAGGGGACAGGGCTGTGAGCAATCAGCCCCAGCATTTT

j_gene: TRBJ2-7
d_gene: NA
v_gene: TRBV6-5
len: 19
abundance: few
CDR3aa: CASSYLPPLYRGASYEQYF
CDR3nt: TGTGCCAGCAGTTACCTTCCTCCCTTATACCGGGGGGCCTCCTACGAGCAGTACTTC

j_gene: TRBJ1-2
d_gene: TRBD1
v_gene: TRBV12-3/TRBV12-4
len: 17
abundance: NA
CDR3aa: CASSLGDRLTRNYGYTF
CDR3nt: TGTGCCAGCAGTTTGGGGGACAGGTTGACACGAAACTATGGCTACACCTTC

j_gene: TRBJ1-1
d_gene: NA
v_gene: TRBV7-6
len: 17
abundance: NA
CDR3aa: CASSQAYYGAGNTEAFF
CDR3nt: TGTGCCAGCAGCCAAGCTTACTACGGGGCAGGGAACACTGAAGCTTTCTTT

j_gene: TRBJ1-3
d_gene: TRBD1
v_gene: TRBV7-2
len: 15
abundance: few
CDR3aa: CASSLVPAQGNTIYF
CDR3nt: TGTGCCAGCAGCTTAGTACCAGCACAGGGGAACACCATATATTTT

j_gene: TRBJ1-1
d_gene: NA
v_gene: TRBV29-1
len: 12
abundance: NA
CDR3aa: CSVEGGRTEAFF
CDR3nt: TGCAGCGTTGAGGGGGGGAGGACTGAAGCTTTCTTT

j_gene: TRBJ1-2
d_gene: NA
v_gene: TRBV6-5
len: 15
abundance: few
CDR3aa: CASSYTPPSLYGYTF
CDR3nt: TGTGCCAGCAGTTACACCCCTCCATCACTCTATGGCTACACCTTC

j_gene: TRBJ2-2
d_gene: TRBD1
v_gene: TRBV20-1
len: 14
abundance: NA
CDR3aa: CSASPGTGAGELFF
CDR3nt: TGCAGTGCTAGTCCCGGGACAGGGGCCGGGGAGCTGTTTTTT

j_gene: TRBJ2-5
d_gene: NA
v_gene: TRBV6-6
len: 16
abundance: NA
CDR3aa: CASSYGRAQIGETQYF
CDR3nt: TGTGCCAGCAGTTACGGAAGAGCCCAGATAGGAGAGACCCAGTACTTC

j_gene: TRBJ1-2
d_gene: NA
v_gene: TRBV28
len: 14
abundance: NA
CDR3aa: CASSQTREAYGYTF
CDR3nt: TGTGCCAGCAGTCAGACCCGCGAGGCCTATGGCTACACCTTC

j_gene: TRBJ2-2
d_gene: NA
v_gene: TRBV11-2
len: 16
abundance: NA
CDR3aa: CASSLVIRRNTGELSF
CDR3nt: TGTGCCAGCAGCTTAGTTATCCGCAGGAACACCGGGGAGCTGTCTTTT

j_gene: TRBJ1-5
d_gene: NA
v_gene: TRBV6-1
len: 14
abundance: few
CDR3aa: CASSDDRPHQPQHF
CDR3nt: TGTGCCAGCAGTGACGACAGGCCTCATCAGCCCCAGCATTTT

j_gene: TRBJ2-6
d_gene: TRBD1
v_gene: TRBV27
len: 16
abundance: many
CDR3aa: CASTGQGAYGANVLTF
CDR3nt: TGTGCCAGCACTGGACAGGGGGCTTATGGGGCCAACGTCCTGACTTTC

j_gene: TRBJ1-2
d_gene: NA
v_gene: TRBV19
len: 13
abundance: NA
CDR3aa: CASSFQTDYGYIF
CDR3nt: TGTGCCAGTAGTTTCCAGACTGATTATGGCTACATCTTC

j_gene: TRBJ2-1
d_gene: NA
v_gene: TRBV7-3
len: 11
abundance: NA
CDR3aa: CASSFSQQQFF
CDR3nt: TGTGCCAGCAGCTTCTCCCAGCAGCAGTTCTTC